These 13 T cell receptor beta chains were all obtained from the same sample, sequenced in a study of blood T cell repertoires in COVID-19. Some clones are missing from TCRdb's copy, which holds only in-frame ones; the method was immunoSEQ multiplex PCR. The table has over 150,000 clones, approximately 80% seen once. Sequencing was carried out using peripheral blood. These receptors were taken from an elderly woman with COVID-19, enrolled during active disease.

DNA of the CDR3: TGTGCCAGCAGACGACTACAGGGGTCGAGCTATGGCTACACCTTC. Its translation is CASRRLQGSSYGYTF. This chain connects TRBV2 to TRBJ1-2, with 7 bases lining up with TRBD1. This CDR3 spans 15 amino acids. CDR1 is SNHLY and CDR2 is FYNNEI in the germline V gene. Trimming took 6 bases from V and 4 from J; bases not matched to a gene: 11.

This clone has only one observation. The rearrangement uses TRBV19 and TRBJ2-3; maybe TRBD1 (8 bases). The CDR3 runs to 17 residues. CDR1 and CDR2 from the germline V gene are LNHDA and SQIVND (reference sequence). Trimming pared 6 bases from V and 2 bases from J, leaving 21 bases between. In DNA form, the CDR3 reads TGTGCCAGTAGCCGGACAGGGAGGGACACCCACACAGATACGCAGTATTTT. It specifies CASSRTGRDTHTDTQYF. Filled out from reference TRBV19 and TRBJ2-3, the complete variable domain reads DGGITQSPKYLFRKEGQNVTLSCEQNLNHDAMYWYRQDPGQGLRLIYYSQIVNDFQKGDIAEGYSVSREKKESFPLTVTSAQKNPTAFYLCASSRTGRDTHTDTQYFGPGTRLTVL.

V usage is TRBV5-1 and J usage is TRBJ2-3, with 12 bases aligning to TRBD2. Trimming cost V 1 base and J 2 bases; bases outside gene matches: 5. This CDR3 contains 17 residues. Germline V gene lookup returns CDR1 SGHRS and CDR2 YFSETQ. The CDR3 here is CASSLTGTSGYTDTQYF. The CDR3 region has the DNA TGCGCCAGCAGCTTGACTGGGACTAGCGGGTACACAGATACGCAGTATTTT.

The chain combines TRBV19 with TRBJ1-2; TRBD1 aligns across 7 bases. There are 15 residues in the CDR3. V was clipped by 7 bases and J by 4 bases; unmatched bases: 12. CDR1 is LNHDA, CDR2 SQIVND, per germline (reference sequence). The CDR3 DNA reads TGTGCCAGTACCCTCGCCCGGACAGGAGGCTATGGCTACACCTTC. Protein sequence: CASTLARTGGYGYTF.

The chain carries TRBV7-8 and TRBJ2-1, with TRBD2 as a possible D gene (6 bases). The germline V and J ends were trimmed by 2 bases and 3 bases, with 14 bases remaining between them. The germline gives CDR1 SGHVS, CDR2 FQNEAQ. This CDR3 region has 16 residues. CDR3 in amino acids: CASSLLGLQNYNEQFF. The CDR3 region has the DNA TGTGCCAGCAGCTTATTGGGACTGCAAAACTACAATGAGCAGTTCTTC.

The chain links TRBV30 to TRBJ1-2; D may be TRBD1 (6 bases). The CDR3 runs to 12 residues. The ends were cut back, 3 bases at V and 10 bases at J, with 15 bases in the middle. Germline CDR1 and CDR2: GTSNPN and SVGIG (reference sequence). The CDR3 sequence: CAWSRDTQDYTF. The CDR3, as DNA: TGTGCCTGGAGCCGGGACACCCAGGACTACACCTTC.

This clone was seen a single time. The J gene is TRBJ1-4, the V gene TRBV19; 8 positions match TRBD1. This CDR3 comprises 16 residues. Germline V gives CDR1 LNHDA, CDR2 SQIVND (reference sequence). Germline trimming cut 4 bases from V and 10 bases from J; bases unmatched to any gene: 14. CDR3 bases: TGTGCCAGTAGTACCCGACAGGGGATGGGGGAAGGAAAACTGTTTTTT. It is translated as CASSTRQGMGEGKLFF.

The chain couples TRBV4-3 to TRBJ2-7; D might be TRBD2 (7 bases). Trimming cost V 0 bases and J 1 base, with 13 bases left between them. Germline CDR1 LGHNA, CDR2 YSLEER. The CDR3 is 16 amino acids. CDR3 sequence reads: CASSQEFAGASYEQYF. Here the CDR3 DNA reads TGCGCCAGCAGCCAAGAGTTCGCGGGGGCTTCCTACGAGCAGTACTTC.

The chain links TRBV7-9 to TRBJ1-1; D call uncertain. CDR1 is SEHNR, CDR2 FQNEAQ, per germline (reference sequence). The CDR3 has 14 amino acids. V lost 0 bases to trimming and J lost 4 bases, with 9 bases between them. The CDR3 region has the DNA TGTGCCAGCAGCTTAGCGATGGCATCCACTGAAGCTTTCTTT. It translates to CASSLAMASTEAFF. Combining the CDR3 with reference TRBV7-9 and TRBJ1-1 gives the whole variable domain DTGVSQNPRHKITKRGQNVTFRCDPISEHNRLYWYRQTLGQGPEFLTYFQNEAQLEKSRLLSDRFSAERPKGSFSTLEIQRTEQGDSAMYLCASSLAMASTEAFFGQGTRLTVV.

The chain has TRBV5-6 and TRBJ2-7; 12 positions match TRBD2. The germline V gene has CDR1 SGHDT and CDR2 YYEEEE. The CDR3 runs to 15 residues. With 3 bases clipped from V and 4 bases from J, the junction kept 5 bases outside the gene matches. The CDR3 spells CASSSQLAGGYEQYF. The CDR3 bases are TGTGCCAGCAGCTCTCAACTAGCGGGAGGATACGAGCAGTACTTC.

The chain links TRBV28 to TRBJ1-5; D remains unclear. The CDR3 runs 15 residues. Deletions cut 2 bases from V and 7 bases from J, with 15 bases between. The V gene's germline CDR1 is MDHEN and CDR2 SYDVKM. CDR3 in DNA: TGTGCCAGCAGTTTAACCCCGGGTACGGAGCAGCCCCAGCATTTT. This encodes CASSLTPGTEQPQHF. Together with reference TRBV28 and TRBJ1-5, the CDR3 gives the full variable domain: DVKVTQSSRYLVKRTGEKVFLECVQDMDHENMFWYRQDPGLGLRLIYFSYDVKMKEKGDIPEGYSVSREKKERFSLILESASTNQTSMYLCASSLTPGTEQPQHFGDGTRLSIL.

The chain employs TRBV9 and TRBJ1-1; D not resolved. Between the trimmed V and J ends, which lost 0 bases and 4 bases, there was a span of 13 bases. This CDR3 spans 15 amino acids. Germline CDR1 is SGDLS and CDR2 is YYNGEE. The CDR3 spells CASSVVGEVGTEAFF. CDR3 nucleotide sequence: TGTGCCAGCAGCGTAGTCGGGGAGGTGGGCACTGAAGCTTTCTTT.

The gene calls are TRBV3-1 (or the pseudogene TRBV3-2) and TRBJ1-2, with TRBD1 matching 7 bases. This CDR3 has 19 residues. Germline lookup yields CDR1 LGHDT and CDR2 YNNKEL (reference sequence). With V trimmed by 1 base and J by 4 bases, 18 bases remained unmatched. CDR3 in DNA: TGTGCCAGCAGCCAAGTTCACAGGGGTCACACAAGGCCCTTCTATGGCTACACCTTC. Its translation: CASSQVHRGHTRPFYGYTF.